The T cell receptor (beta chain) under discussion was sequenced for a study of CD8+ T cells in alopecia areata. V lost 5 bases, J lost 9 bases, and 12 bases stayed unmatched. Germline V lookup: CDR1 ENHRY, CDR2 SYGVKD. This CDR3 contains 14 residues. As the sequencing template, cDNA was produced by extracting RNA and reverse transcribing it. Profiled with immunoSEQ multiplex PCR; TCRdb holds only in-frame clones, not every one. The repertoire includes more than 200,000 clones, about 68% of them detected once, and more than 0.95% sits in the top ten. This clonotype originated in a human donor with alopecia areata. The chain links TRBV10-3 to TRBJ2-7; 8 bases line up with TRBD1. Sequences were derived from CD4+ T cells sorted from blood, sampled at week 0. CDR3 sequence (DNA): TGTGCCATCAGTCCCGGGACAGGCGCCCTAGCGCAGTACTTC. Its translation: CAISPGTGALAQYF.